These 20 T cell receptor beta chains were sequenced from one sample in a study of regulatory T cells in long-lasting Graves disease. iRepertoire HTBI primers and Arm-PCR of CDR3 regions built TCR beta libraries. TCRdb fed the multiplex PCR reads into MiXCR, producing one record per CDR3 protein. The table lists roughly 610,000 distinct CDR3 sequences, under 20% of them singletons. Specified time point: newly diagnosed GD, antithyroid drugs for less than 3 months. The TCR library was prepared using RNA isolated from PBMCs. The same specimen was also included in a second study, on T cells in Graves' hyperthyroidism and ophthalmopathy.

The input for sequencing was peripheral blood mononuclear cells (PBMCs), taken at new diagnosis, from a patient treated with antithyroid drugs. These receptor sequences come from a woman under 40 with Graves disease.

The table lists this clonotype with many counts. The rearrangement links TRBV28 to TRBJ1-5; weak D call: TRBD1 (6 bases). Germline loops: CDR1 MDHEN, CDR2 SYDVKM. This CDR3 has 15 amino acids. V was pared by 3 bases and J by 5 bases, with 14 bases between. This chain's CDR3 is CASSFRGQGDQPQHF. As DNA, the CDR3 is TGTGCCAGCAGTTTCCGGGGGCAAGGGGATCAGCCCCAGCATTTT.

This sequence joins TRBV7-9 and TRBJ2-1, with TRBD1 identical over 9 bases. The CDR3 totals 14 residues. The trim removed 5 bases at V and 6 bases at J, leaving 5 bases unmatched. Germline values: CDR1 SEHNR, CDR2 FQNEAQ (reference sequence). The CDR3 loop reads CASSHRGLGNEQFF. The DNA for the CDR3 is TGTGCCAGCAGCCACAGGGGGCTCGGCAATGAGCAGTTCTTC.

Remarks on this clonotype: This clone may be a read error of a much larger clone one base away. The genes are TRBV2 and TRBJ1-6; D might be TRBD1 (6 bases). The germline CDR1 and CDR2 sequences are SNHLY and FYNNEI. Trimming removed 1 base from V and 7 bases from J, with 11 bases in between. The CDR3 loop spans 15 amino acids. CDR3 sequence reads: CASSEVTRGNSPLHF. The CDR3, as DNA: TGTGCCAGCAGTGAAGTCACAAGGGGGAATTCACCCCTCCACTTT.

About this clonotype: Just one base apart from a much larger clone, this may be a read error. V and J are TRBV12-3 or TRBV12-4 and TRBJ1-2; D is perhaps TRBD1 (5 bases). This CDR3 spans 14 amino acids. The CDR3 region is CASSFQGPNYDYTF. DNA for the CDR3: TGTGCCAGCAGTTTTCAGGGACCTAACTATGACTACACCTTC.

The chain has TRBV3-1 and TRBJ2-1; D unclear. CDR1 is LGHDT, CDR2 YNNKEL, per germline (reference sequence). The CDR3 is made up of 13 amino acids. Trimming left V 4 bases short and J 4 bases short, with 8 bases between. DNA for the CDR3: TGTGCCAGCAGCCCATTAGCTTACAATGAGCAGTTCTTC. This translates into CASSPLAYNEQFF.

This clonotype was seen ten or more times. CDR3 DNA: TGTGCCAGCAGCCGGACTAGCGGGACCGGGGAGCTGTTTTTT. It is translated as CASSRTSGTGELFF. The chain has TRBV27 and TRBJ2-2; 11 bases agree with TRBD2. V lost 6 bases, J lost 5 bases, and 2 bases stayed unmatched. The CDR3 runs 14 residues. Germline V gene data show CDR1 as MNHEY and CDR2 as SMNVEV (reference sequence).

There are many counts of this clonotype. The chain couples TRBV11-2 to TRBJ1-1, with D unresolved. This CDR3 is built from 14 residues. Trimming shortened V by 3 bases and J by 0 bases, and 8 bases separated the two germline ends. The V gene's germline CDR1 is SGHAT and CDR2 FQNNGV. The CDR3 DNA reads TGTGCCAGCAGCTTGCCGCCCATGAACACTGAAGCTTTCTTT. As protein: CASSLPPMNTEAFF.

This clonotype was seen ten or more times. This sequence joins TRBV27 and TRBJ1-2, with 7 bases that match TRBD1. The CDR3 consists of 16 residues. Trimming removed 10 bases from V and 3 bases from J; junction bases left unmatched: 17. The germline gives CDR1 MNHEY, CDR2 SMNVEV (reference sequence). CDR3 in DNA: TGTGCCACCCCATCCCCGACCAGGGGGAAGGACTATGGCTACACCTTC. Its protein product is CATPSPTRGKDYGYTF.

This clonotype has ten or more counts. V and J are TRBV10-3 and TRBJ2-3; 7 bases line up with TRBD2. The CDR3 is made up of 14 amino acids. J gave up 2 bases and V 7 bases, and 6 bases lay outside the gene matches. From germline, CDR1 is ENHRY and CDR2 SYGVKD. In DNA, the CDR3 is TGTGCCATCACGGCGGGACTACCCACAGATACGCAGTATTTT. Its protein is CAITAGLPTDTQYF.

This chain joins TRBV15 and TRBJ2-4; a possible D gene is TRBD1 (6 bases). The CDR3 contains 13 residues. From germline, CDR1 is LNHNV and CDR2 YYDKDF (reference sequence). V was pared by 5 bases and J by 6 bases, with 11 bases between. Here the CDR3 DNA reads TGTGCCACCAGCTTGGGGGCTAGAAACATTCAGTACTTC. Protein: CATSLGARNIQYF. The complete variable domain, with remaining parts taken from reference TRBV15 and TRBJ2-4, reads DAMVIQNPRYQVTQFGKPVTLSCSQTLNHNVMYWYQQKSSQAPKLLFHYYDKDFNNEADTPDNFQSRRPNTSFCFLDIRSPGLGDTAMYLCATSLGARNIQYFGAGTRLSVL.

This clonotype was observed at least ten times. The V call is TRBV20-1, the J call TRBJ2-6; weak D call: TRBD2 (7 bases). The CDR3 covers 18 residues. V was shortened by 3 bases and J by 5 bases, with 23 bases between the two germline ends. Germline CDR1 is DFQATT and CDR2 is SNEGSKA (reference sequence). CDR3 nucleotide sequence: TGCAGTGCTAGCTCTCTGGGGGGGGGCCGGATGAGGGCCAACGTCCTGACTTTC. This codes for CSASSLGGGRMRANVLTF.

This clonotype was counted a few times. J is TRBJ2-5 and V is TRBV20-1; 7 bases are a match to TRBD1. CDR1 and CDR2 (germline): DFQATT, SNEGSKA (reference sequence). CDR3 length: 12 amino acids. V shed 3 bases and J 5 bases; nucleotides not matched to a gene: 3. As DNA, the CDR3 is TGCAGTGCTAGGGGGACAGTGGAGACCCAGTACTTC. Protein: CSARGTVETQYF.

Comment on this clonotype: A read error may account for a junction end that differs from germline. This rearrangement joins TRBV7-7 to TRBJ1-5; tentatively, D is TRBD1 (5 bases). The CDR3 consists of 16 residues. Germline V gene lookup returns CDR1 SSHAT and CDR2 FNYEAQ (reference sequence). The CDR3 nucleotides read TGTGCTAGCAGCTTAGGTGAGGGGCCCCCCAATCAGCCCCAGCATTTT. It encodes CASSLGEGPPNQPQHF. Supplemented by reference TRBV7-7 and TRBJ1-5, the full variable domain reads GAGVSQSPRYKVTKRGQDVTLRCDPISSHATLYWYQQALGQGPEFLTYFNYEAQPDKSGLPSDRFSAERPEGSISTLTIQRTEQRDSAMYRCASSLGEGPPNQPQHFGDGTRLSIL.

This clonotype was recorded many times. CDR3 sequence (DNA): TGCGCCAGCAGCCGAGACGGGCAGGGGAACACTGAAGCTTTCTTT. Translating gives CASSRDGQGNTEAFF. The V gene is TRBV5-1, the J gene TRBJ1-1, with a possible D match to TRBD1 (5 bases). Germline CDR1 is SGHRS and CDR2 is YFSETQ. CDR3 size: 15 residues. Trimming pared 4 bases from V and 1 base from J, leaving 14 bases between.

In this sample, this clonotype turned up a few times. The chain is built from TRBV28 and TRBJ2-7, with unresolved D. The V end lost 6 bases, the J end lost 4 bases, and 10 bases lay between the germline ends. Germline values: CDR1 MDHEN, CDR2 SYDVKM. The CDR3 extends over 12 amino acids. CDR3: CASRDDTYEQYF. CDR3 DNA sequence: TGTGCCAGCAGGGATGACACGTACGAGCAGTACTTC.

The chain carries TRBV7-9 and TRBJ2-7; D gene ambiguous. CDR3 length: 12 amino acids. The germline V gene encodes CDR1 SEHNR and CDR2 FQNEAQ (reference sequence). V dropped 4 bases and J dropped 7 bases, with 11 bases sitting between them. Here the CDR3 reads CASSSGAWEQYF. The CDR3 bases are TGTGCCAGCAGCTCCGGAGCGTGGGAGCAGTACTTC. Using reference TRBV7-9 and TRBJ2-7 for the parts outside the CDR3, the full variable domain is DTGVSQNPRHKITKRGQNVTFRCDPISEHNRLYWYRQTLGQGPEFLTYFQNEAQLEKSRLLSDRFSAERPKGSFSTLEIQRTEQGDSAMYLCASSSGAWEQYFGPGTRLTVT.

This clonotype was counted at least ten times. The CDR3: CASTENGGGYEQFF. The CDR3 DNA reads as TGTGCCAGCACCGAGAACGGCGGGGGCTATGAGCAGTTCTTC. This chain connects TRBV7-9 to TRBJ2-1, with a possible D match to TRBD2 (7 bases). The CDR3 covers 14 residues. The ends were cut back, 7 bases at V and 8 bases at J, with 18 bases in the middle. Germline values: CDR1 SEHNR, CDR2 FQNEAQ (reference sequence).

In its sample, this clonotype was seen a few times. CDR3 coding DNA: TGTGCCAGTCTAGGAGGGGGTACCCATTCCAATCAGCCCCAGCATTTT. It translates to CASLGGGTHSNQPQHF. V and J are TRBV19 and TRBJ1-5, with D possibly matching TRBD1 (6 bases). CDR3 size: 16 residues. Deletions cut 8 bases from V and 3 bases from J, with 20 bases between. Looked up from germline, CDR1 is LNHDA and CDR2 is SQIVND (reference sequence).

This clonotype was found once. This chain links TRBV7-9 with TRBJ2-7; D gene unclear. This CDR3 spans 14 amino acids. From germline, CDR1 is SEHNR and CDR2 FQNEAQ (reference sequence). Trimming cost V 3 bases and J 3 bases, with 12 bases left between them. CDR3 DNA sequence: TGTGCCAGCAGCTTCCAGGCTCCCGGCTACGAGCAGTACTTC. This gives the protein CASSFQAPGYEQYF.

Many counts were recorded for this clonotype. The chain uses TRBV10-3 and TRBJ1-4; the D gene is possibly TRBD1 (5 bases). Germline CDR1 is ENHRY and CDR2 is SYGVKD. Trimming shortened V by 2 bases and J by 11 bases, and 12 bases separated the two germline ends. CDR3 length: 13 amino acids. The CDR3 loop reads CAISESVGQKLFF. In DNA form, the CDR3 reads TGTGCCATCAGTGAGAGTGTGGGGCAGAAACTGTTTTTT.